This T cell receptor beta chain was retrieved from a study of PD-L1 blockade in urothelial cancer. The overall study: Previous chemotherapy exposure amounted to 0 to 3 regimens for patients. Analysis of the blood was performed 3 weeks (second dose) and 6 weeks after treatment start. Blood gave a median around 150,000 T cells. Study observations and caveats: Improved survival was predicted by pretreatment blood TCR clonality below the median.

The CDR3 totals 15 residues. Looked up from germline, CDR1 is KGHSH and CDR2 is LQKENI. V was pared by 4 bases and J by 8 bases, with 11 bases of the junction left unmatched. Concerning this clone itself: Its specificity is unknown.

The protocol was immunoSEQ multiplex PCR, while the TCRdb copy is restricted to in-frame clones and leaves out a portion. The table shows about 88,000 clones, with 90% occurring only once. The chain has TRBV18 and TRBJ2-1; 7 bases are a match to TRBD1. This TCR derives from a man aged 55 to 70 with urothelial cancer. This material consisted of PBMCs, taken around atezolizumab (anti-PD-L1) treatment. This CDR3 is CASSRPGTAEDEQFF. CDR3 DNA sequence: TGTGCCAGCTCACGTCCCGGGACAGCAGAAGATGAGCAGTTCTTC.